The 2 T cell receptor beta chains in this list originate from one sample, sequenced in a study of blood T cell repertoires in COVID-19. Data came from immunoSEQ multiplex PCR; TCRdb stores just in-frame clones and leaves some out. Here the sample spans about 200,000 clones, approximately 90% being singletons. The sequencing sample was made of peripheral blood. Source of these receptors: a man between 50 and 59 years old with acute or convalescent COVID-19.

V gene TRBV18 combines with J gene TRBJ2-7; possibly TRBD2 for D (6 bases). Trimming removed 3 bases from V and 4 bases from J, with 13 bases in between. This CDR3 is built from 14 residues. CDR1 KGHSH and CDR2 LQKENI come from the germline V gene. Here the CDR3 DNA reads TGTGCCAGCTCACCGTCGGGAGTTTCTTACGAGCAGTACGTC. Its protein product is CASSPSGVSYEQYV.

The chain recombines TRBV27 with TRBJ1-2; no definite D call. Germline lookup yields CDR1 MNHEY and CDR2 SMNVEV (reference sequence). The CDR3 is 16 amino acids. V was pared by 3 bases and J by 1 base, with 15 bases between. This chain's CDR3 is CASSLVAGGFNYGYTF. The CDR3 coding sequence is TGTGCCAGCAGTTTGGTGGCAGGTGGATTTAACTATGGCTACACCTTC.